A single sample gave rise to the 16 T cell receptor beta chains below, sequenced in a study of blood T cell repertoires in COVID-19 (dated by TCRdb to between 2020 and 2021). To prepare the library, the immunoSEQ multiplex PCR assay was applied. TCRdb stores this immuneACCESS table with in-frame sequences only. Part of the clones is absent; in the studies checked, under half of the shortfall reflects unresolved V genes, and no reason is known for the rest. In all, the sample holds around 200,000 clones, and about 83% of those were seen once. The ten largest clones add up to roughly 7.6% of the sample. Sequenced sample: peripheral blood. The origin of the receptors is a woman between 50 and 59 years old with acute or convalescent COVID-19.

The genes are TRBV4-1 and TRBJ2-7, with D hard to call. This CDR3 is built from 15 residues. Per germline, CDR1 MGHRA and CDR2 YSYEKL. V was shortened by 0 bases and J by 4 bases, with 13 bases between the two germline ends. The CDR3: CASSQDPRTPYEQYF. CDR3 DNA: TGCGCCAGCAGCCAAGACCCTCGAACACCTTACGAGCAGTACTTC.

J is TRBJ2-7 and V is TRBV19; 12 nucleotides line up with TRBD2. There are 15 residues in the CDR3. J gave up 5 bases and V 4 bases, and 6 bases lay outside the gene matches. Germline loops: CDR1 LNHDA, CDR2 SQIVND (reference sequence). The CDR3 region has the DNA TGTGCCAGTAGTACTTCGACTAGCGGGAGCAACGAGCAGTACTTC. This encodes CASSTSTSGSNEQYF.

The gene calls are TRBV6-5 and TRBJ1-2; TRBD1 agrees at 10 bases. Germline CDR1 MNHEY, CDR2 SVGAGI. The CDR3 has 14 amino acids. Germline trimming cut 4 bases from V and 7 bases from J; bases unmatched to any gene: 6. The CDR3 protein is CASSSQDRGPGYTF. The CDR3 region has the DNA TGTGCCAGCAGTTCACAAGACAGGGGGCCTGGCTACACCTTC.

The chain combines TRBV24-1 with TRBJ2-5; D unclear. This CDR3 region has 13 residues. Germline V gives CDR1 KGHDR, CDR2 SFDVKD. V shed 0 bases and J shed 5 bases, with 6 bases lying between them. CDR3 loop: CATSDLLEETQYF. The CDR3 DNA follows: TGTGCCACCAGTGATTTGTTGGAGGAGACCCAGTACTTC.

This chain links TRBV16 with TRBJ2-7; 8 nucleotides line up with TRBD1. With 4 bases clipped from V and 0 bases from J, the junction kept 5 bases outside the gene matches. CDR3 length: 15 amino acids. Germline lookup yields CDR1 KGHSY and CDR2 FQNENV. The CDR3: CASSLRQGSSYEQYF. The CDR3 DNA is TGTGCCAGCAGCCTCCGACAGGGGAGCTCCTACGAGCAGTACTTC. The whole variable domain, remainder taken from reference TRBV16 and TRBJ2-7, is GEEVAQTPKHLVRGEGQKAKLYCAPIKGHSYVFWYQQVLKNEFKFLISFQNENVFDETGMPKERFSAKCLPNSPCSLEIQATKLEDSAVYFCASSLRQGSSYEQYFGPGTRLTVT.

The chain carries TRBV29-1 and TRBJ2-5, with 11 bases that match TRBD2. The ends lost 5 bases at V and 5 bases at J; junction bases unmatched: 13. The CDR3 length is 16 residues. CDR1 SQVTM and CDR2 ANQGSEA come from the germline V gene. The CDR3 sequence: CSVKALAGGRPETQYF. Here the CDR3 DNA reads TGCAGCGTTAAGGCCCTAGCGGGGGGACGCCCGGAGACCCAGTACTTC.

V gene TRBV24-1 combines with J gene TRBJ2-1; 7 bases map to TRBD1. Germline-derived CDR1 and CDR2 are KGHDR and SFDVKD. The CDR3 length is 15 residues. Unmatched junction bases numbered 5, after V lost 3 bases and J lost 4 bases. CDR3 sequence reads: CATSDGGQPYNEQFF. The CDR3 region has the DNA TGTGCCACCAGTGATGGGGGACAGCCATACAATGAGCAGTTCTTC.

The chain has TRBV5-4 and TRBJ1-2; D not certain. The CDR3 is 14 amino acids. Trimming cost V 0 bases and J 4 bases, with 10 bases left between them. Germline CDR1 is SGHNT and CDR2 is YYREEE (reference sequence). In DNA form, the CDR3 reads TGTGCCAGCAGCTTGGGTGATCCCGGCTATGGCTACACCTTC. Its protein product is CASSLGDPGYGYTF. The full variable domain, with the rest looked up from reference TRBV5-4 and TRBJ1-2, is ETGVTQSPTHLIKTRGQQVTLRCSSQSGHNTVSWYQQALGQGPQFIFQYYREEENGRGNFPPRFSGLQFPNYSSELNVNALELDDSALYLCASSLGDPGYGYTFGSGTRLTVV.

This chain links TRBV12-3 or TRBV12-4 with TRBJ1-1; D is possibly TRBD1 (5 bases). Trimming left V 3 bases short and J 4 bases short, with 9 bases between. The CDR3 length is 13 residues. The CDR3 coding sequence is TGTGCCAGCAGTTTGGGGCCCTCCACTGAAGCTTTCTTT. Its translation is CASSLGPSTEAFF.

The gene calls are TRBV3-1 (or the pseudogene TRBV3-2) and TRBJ2-6; D ambiguous. The CDR3 runs to 15 residues. The ends were cut back, 11 bases at V and 0 bases at J, with 14 bases in the middle. Germline CDR1 reads LGHDT; CDR2 reads YNNKEL (reference sequence). The CDR3 DNA reads as TGTGCCTCCCAGTCCTCAAACTCTGGGGCCAACGTCCTGACTTTC. Protein product: CASQSSNSGANVLTF.

The rearrangement links TRBV5-6 to TRBJ1-1; no clear D. Germline lookup yields CDR1 SGHDT and CDR2 YYEEEE. The CDR3 is 11 residues long. V dropped 4 bases and J dropped 5 bases, with 6 bases sitting between them. Written as DNA, the CDR3 is TGTGCCAGCAGCCTATGGACTGAAGCTTTCTTT. It codes for CASSLWTEAFF.

This rearrangement joins TRBV7-9 to TRBJ1-1; weak D call: TRBD1 (5 bases). The CDR3 totals 13 residues. Trimming cost V 7 bases and J 7 bases, with 16 bases left between them. The V gene's germline CDR1 is SEHNR and CDR2 FQNEAQ (reference sequence). The DNA of the CDR3 is TGTGCCAGCACCCCCTCGATGGGGGGTGAAGCTTTCTTT. Protein product: CASTPSMGGEAFF. The variable domain in full, with the rest retrieved from reference TRBV7-9 and TRBJ1-1, is DTGVSQNPRHKITKRGQNVTFRCDPISEHNRLYWYRQTLGQGPEFLTYFQNEAQLEKSRLLSDRFSAERPKGSFSTLEIQRTEQGDSAMYLCASTPSMGGEAFFGQGTRLTVV.

The chain recombines TRBV9 with TRBJ2-6; 9 bases are shared with TRBD2. V gave up 10 bases and J gave up 2 bases; unmatched junction bases: 7. CDR1 is SGDLS and CDR2 is YYNGEE in the germline V gene. The CDR3 has 15 amino acids. CDR3 nucleotide sequence: TGTGCCTCAAGCGGGGGGCGGACTGGGGCCAACGTCCTGACTTTC. Translation gives CASSGGRTGANVLTF.

The V call is TRBV18, the J call TRBJ2-7; 9 bases are a match to TRBD1. The CDR3 is 15 residues long. Trimming removed 0 bases from V and 7 bases from J; junction bases left unmatched: 7. From germline, CDR1 is KGHSH and CDR2 LQKENI. In nucleotides, the CDR3 is TGTGCCAGCTCACCACCTGGGACAGGGCTTCGGGAGCAGTACTTC. The encoded protein is CASSPPGTGLREQYF.

The J gene is TRBJ2-1, the V gene TRBV5-5; 9 bases are a match to TRBD1. Germline CDR1 and CDR2: SGHKS and YYEKEE (reference sequence). Unmatched junction bases numbered 4, after V lost 1 base and J lost 5 bases. This CDR3 spans 15 amino acids. CDR3 nucleotide sequence: TGTGCCAGCAGCTTGACAGGGGGCCGCAACAATGAGCAGTTCTTC. Translated: CASSLTGGRNNEQFF. Drawing the rest from reference TRBV5-5 and TRBJ2-1, the complete variable domain is DAGVTQSPTHLIKTRGQQVTLRCSPISGHKSVSWYQQVLGQGPQFIFQYYEKEERGRGNFPDRFSARQFPNYSSELNVNALLLGDSALYLCASSLTGGRNNEQFFGPGTRLTVL.

This chain joins TRBV6-5 and TRBJ2-5; TRBD1 matches at 12 bases. V dropped 7 bases and J dropped 5; count of bases not matched to a gene: 5. The CDR3 sequence is 14 residues long. The germline gives CDR1 MNHEY, CDR2 SVGAGI. This CDR3 reads CASKGTGGRETQYF. The CDR3 DNA reads as TGTGCCAGCAAGGGGACAGGGGGCAGGGAGACCCAGTACTTC.